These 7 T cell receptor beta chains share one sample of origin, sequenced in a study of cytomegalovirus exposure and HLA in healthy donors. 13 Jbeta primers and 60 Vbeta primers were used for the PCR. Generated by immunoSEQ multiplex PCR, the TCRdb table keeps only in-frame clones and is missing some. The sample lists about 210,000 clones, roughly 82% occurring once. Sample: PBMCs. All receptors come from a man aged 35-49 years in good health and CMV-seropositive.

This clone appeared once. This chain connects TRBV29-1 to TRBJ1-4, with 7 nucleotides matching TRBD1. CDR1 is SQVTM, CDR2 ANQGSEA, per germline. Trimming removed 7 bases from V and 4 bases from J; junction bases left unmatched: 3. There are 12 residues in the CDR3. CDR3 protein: CSGRGNNEKLFF. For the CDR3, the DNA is TGCAGCGGCAGGGGGAATAATGAAAAACTGTTTTTT.

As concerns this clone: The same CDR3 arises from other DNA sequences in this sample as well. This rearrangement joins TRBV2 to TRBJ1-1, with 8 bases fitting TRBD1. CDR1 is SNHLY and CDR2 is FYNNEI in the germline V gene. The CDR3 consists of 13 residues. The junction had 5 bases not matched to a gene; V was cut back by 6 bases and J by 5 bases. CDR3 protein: CASSQGAGTEAFF. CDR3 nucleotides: TGTGCCAGCAGCCAGGGGGCAGGTACTGAAGCTTTCTTT.

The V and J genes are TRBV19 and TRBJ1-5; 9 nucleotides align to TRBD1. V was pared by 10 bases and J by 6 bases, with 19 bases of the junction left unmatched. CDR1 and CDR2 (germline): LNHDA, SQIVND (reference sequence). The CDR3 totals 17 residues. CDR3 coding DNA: TGTGCCACCCGGGACAGGGAATTCCCTAGTGGAGTTCAGCCCCAGCATTTT. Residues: CATRDREFPSGVQPQHF.

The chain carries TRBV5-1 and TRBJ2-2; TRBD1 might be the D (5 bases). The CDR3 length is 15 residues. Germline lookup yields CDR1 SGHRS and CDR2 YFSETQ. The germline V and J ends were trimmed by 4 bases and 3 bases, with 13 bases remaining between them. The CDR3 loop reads CASSQGDSYTGELFF. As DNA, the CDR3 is TGCGCCAGCAGCCAGGGCGACAGTTACACCGGGGAGCTGTTTTTT.

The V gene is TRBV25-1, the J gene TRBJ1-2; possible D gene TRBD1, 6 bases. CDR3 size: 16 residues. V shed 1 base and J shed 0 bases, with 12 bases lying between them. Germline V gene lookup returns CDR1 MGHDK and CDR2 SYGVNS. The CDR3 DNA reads TGTGCCAGCAGTGAATTGGGACAACCTGCTAACTATGGCTACACCTTC. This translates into CASSELGQPANYGYTF.

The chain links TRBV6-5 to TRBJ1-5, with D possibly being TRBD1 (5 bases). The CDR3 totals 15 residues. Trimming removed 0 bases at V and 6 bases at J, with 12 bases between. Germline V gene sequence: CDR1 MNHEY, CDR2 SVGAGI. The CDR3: CASSYSGSGGQPQHF. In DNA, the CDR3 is TGTGCCAGCAGTTACTCGGGGAGCGGGGGTCAGCCCCAGCATTTT.

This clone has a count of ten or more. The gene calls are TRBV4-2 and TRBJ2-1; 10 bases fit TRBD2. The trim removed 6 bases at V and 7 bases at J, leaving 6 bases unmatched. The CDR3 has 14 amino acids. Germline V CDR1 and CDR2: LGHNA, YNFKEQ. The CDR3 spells CASSNPGLANEQFF. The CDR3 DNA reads TGTGCCAGCAGTAATCCGGGACTAGCGAATGAGCAGTTCTTC.